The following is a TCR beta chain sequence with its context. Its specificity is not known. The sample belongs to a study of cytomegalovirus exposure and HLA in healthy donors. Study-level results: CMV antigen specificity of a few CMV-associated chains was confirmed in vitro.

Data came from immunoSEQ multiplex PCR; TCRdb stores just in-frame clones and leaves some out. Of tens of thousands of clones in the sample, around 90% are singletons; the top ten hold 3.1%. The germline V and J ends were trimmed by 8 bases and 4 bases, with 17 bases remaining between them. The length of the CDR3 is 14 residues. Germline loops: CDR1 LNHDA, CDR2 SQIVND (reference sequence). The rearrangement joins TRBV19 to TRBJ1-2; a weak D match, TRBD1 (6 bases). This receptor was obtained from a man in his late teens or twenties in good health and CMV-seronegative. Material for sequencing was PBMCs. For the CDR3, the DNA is TGTGCCAGTCTAGGTAAAGGACAGTTCTATGGCTACACCTTC. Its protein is CASLGKGQFYGYTF.